A single sample gave rise to the 24 T cell receptor beta chains below, sequenced in a study of T cell repertoires in cytomegalovirus infection. Each CDR3 protein gets one entry after TCRdb re-called the reads with MiXCR. The table has roughly 500,000 distinct CDR3 sequences, more than 40% seen once. No cognate antigen is known for these TCRs. The material was cultured PBMCs, obtained from culture after CMV antigen stimulation. The receptors stem from a human donor in good health (CMV status not recorded). Some clones in this sample may be carry-over from other donors' samples.

This clonotype turned up a few times. J is TRBJ2-1 and V is TRBV19, with 13 bases matching TRBD2. The CDR3 sequence is 20 residues long. CDR1 and CDR2 (germline): LNHDA, SQIVND (reference sequence). The junction had 14 bases not matched to a gene; V was cut back by 6 bases and J by 0 bases. CDR3 residues: CASSRKGLAGVKSSYNEQFF. CDR3 nucleotides: TGTGCCAGTAGCAGAAAAGGACTAGCGGGAGTGAAAAGCTCCTACAATGAGCAGTTCTTC.

The V gene is TRBV7-2, the J gene TRBJ2-3; D is undetermined. V lost 9 bases, J lost 6 bases, and 16 bases lay in between. The germline CDR1 and CDR2 sequences are SGHTA and FQGNSA. The CDR3 has 13 amino acids. CDR3: CASGVPNADTQYF. In nucleotides, the CDR3 is TGTGCCAGTGGGGTGCCCAACGCCGATACGCAGTATTTT.

The sample holds a few counts of this clonotype. The chain carries TRBV19 and TRBJ2-1; D gene unclear. CDR1 is LNHDA, CDR2 SQIVND, per germline (reference sequence). V was cut by 4 bases and J by 9 bases, with 13 bases left in between. This CDR3 has 13 residues. CDR3 sequence reads: CASSTALGREQFF. The CDR3 region has the DNA TGTGCCAGTAGTACCGCCCTAGGGCGTGAGCAGTTCTTC.

On this clonotype: A junction end diverges from the germline sequence, so it may reflect a read error. The chain couples TRBV6-1 to TRBJ2-1; D is uncertain. The CDR3 runs to 13 residues. The germline V gene encodes CDR1 MNHNS and CDR2 SASEGT. The DNA for the CDR3 is TGTGCCAGCAGTGAAGGGTGGGCAGCTCCGCCGGTCTTC. Translation gives CASSEGWAAPPVF.

A few counts support this clonotype. J is TRBJ2-3 and V is TRBV12-3 or TRBV12-4, with D perhaps TRBD2 (6 bases). V was cut by 3 bases and J by 2 bases, with 12 bases left in between. CDR3 size: 15 residues. In DNA form, the CDR3 reads TGTGCCAGCAGTTTCGCGGCGGGGATCACAGATACGCAGTATTTT. This sequence encodes CASSFAAGITDTQYF.

This chain uses TRBV24-1 with TRBJ2-1, with 13 nucleotides matching TRBD2. This CDR3 spans 15 amino acids. The germline gives CDR1 KGHDR, CDR2 SFDVKD. With V trimmed by 3 bases and J by 7 bases, 2 bases remained unmatched. This chain's CDR3 is CATSDGTSGKNEQFF. CDR3 sequence (DNA): TGTGCCACCAGTGATGGGACTAGCGGGAAAAATGAGCAGTTCTTC.

This clonotype was seen a few times. This chain joins TRBV5-6 and TRBJ1-2; D gene ambiguous. This CDR3 spans 13 amino acids. Between the trimmed V and J ends, which lost 4 bases and 8 bases, there was a span of 15 bases. CDR1 and CDR2 (germline): SGHDT, YYEEEE. CDR3 region: CASSRELRRGYTF. The DNA for the CDR3 is TGTGCCAGCAGCCGAGAACTCCGGCGGGGCTACACCTTC.

The V call is TRBV7-6, the J call TRBJ2-1, with a weak D call TRBD2 (6 bases). Trimming left V 5 bases short and J 9 bases short, with 14 bases between. Germline CDR1 is SGHVS and CDR2 is FNYEAQ. This CDR3 has 13 residues. In nucleotides, the CDR3 is TGTGCCAGCAGCCCACGAGGAGGGACTGAGCAGTTCTTC. It yields the protein CASSPRGGTEQFF.

The CDR3 region is CASNGDTRAYEQYF. CDR3 sequence (DNA): TGTGCCAGCAACGGGGACACCCGGGCCTACGAGCAGTACTTC. This chain joins TRBV11-2 and TRBJ2-7, with D tentatively TRBD1 (6 bases). The CDR3 covers 14 residues. V lost 7 bases and J lost 2, with 15 bases in between. Germline-derived CDR1 and CDR2 are SGHAT and FQNNGV. The full variable domain, its missing parts supplied by reference TRBV11-2 and TRBJ2-7, is EAGVAQSPRYKIIEKRQSVAFWCNPISGHATLYWYQQILGQGPKLLIQFQNNGVVDDSQLPKDRFSAERLKGVDSTLKIQPAKLEDSAVYLCASNGDTRAYEQYFGPGTRLTVT.

This clonotype showed up just a few times. The chain has TRBV4-2 and TRBJ2-2; no clear D. CDR1 is LGHNA and CDR2 is YNFKEQ in the germline V gene. CDR3 length: 14 residues. Deletions cut 4 bases from V and 6 bases from J, with 12 bases between. CDR3 protein: CASSRYLTSGELFF. DNA of the CDR3: TGTGCCAGCAGCCGCTACTTGACGTCCGGGGAGCTGTTTTTT.

The chain has TRBV7-8 and TRBJ1-6, with D unresolved. V was cut by 2 bases and J by 10 bases, with 15 bases left in between. Per the germline V gene, CDR1 is SGHVS and CDR2 is FQNEAQ. The CDR3 runs 15 residues. The CDR3 nucleotides are TGTGCCAGCAGCTTAACCTGGTCGGGGAGCTCACCCCTCCACTTT. Its translation is CASSLTWSGSSPLHF. Together with reference TRBV7-8 and TRBJ1-6, the CDR3 gives the full variable domain: GAGVSQSPRYKVAKRGQDVALRCDPISGHVSLFWYQQALGQGPEFLTYFQNEAQLDKSGLPSDRFFAERPEGSVSTLKIQRTQQEDSAVYLCASSLTWSGSSPLHFGNGTRLTVT.

This chain joins TRBV6-5 and TRBJ1-1; D gene uncertain. In germline, CDR1 is MNHEY, CDR2 SVGAGI. The CDR3 spans 17 residues. Between the trimmed V and J ends, which lost 7 bases and 0 bases, there was a span of 21 bases. DNA of the CDR3: TGTGCCAGCATGACGGCGAATCCTCCTTCTATGAACACTGAAGCTTTCTTT. Protein product: CASMTANPPSMNTEAFF.

This chain links TRBV20-1 with TRBJ2-1; 10 bases fit TRBD2. The CDR3 is 16 residues long. The germline V gene has CDR1 DFQATT and CDR2 SNEGSKA (reference sequence). With 0 bases clipped from V and 8 bases from J, the junction kept 10 bases outside the gene matches. The CDR3 reads CSARDPQREGGDEQFF. CDR3 in DNA: TGCAGTGCTAGAGATCCCCAGCGGGAGGGGGGTGATGAGCAGTTCTTC.

This clonotype was found a few times. V usage is TRBV7-9 and J usage is TRBJ1-1; 9 bases fit TRBD1. The ends lost 5 bases at V and 4 bases at J; junction bases unmatched: 11. The CDR3 runs 16 residues. CDR1 and CDR2 (germline): SEHNR, FQNEAQ (reference sequence). The CDR3 is CASSPWTGALGTEAFF. As DNA, the CDR3 is TGTGCCAGCAGCCCCTGGACAGGGGCGTTGGGCACTGAAGCTTTCTTT. Full variable domain (outside the CDR3, taken from reference TRBV7-9 and TRBJ1-1): DTGVSQNPRHKITKRGQNVTFRCDPISEHNRLYWYRQTLGQGPEFLTYFQNEAQLEKSRLLSDRFSAERPKGSFSTLEIQRTEQGDSAMYLCASSPWTGALGTEAFFGQGTRLTVV.

This chain uses TRBV7-2 with TRBJ2-7, with D uncertain. CDR1 SGHTA and CDR2 FQGNSA come from the germline V gene. With 3 bases removed from V and 9 bases from J, the gap between germline ends came to 18 bases. The CDR3 contains 14 residues. Here the CDR3 reads CASSFTALFFGQYF. Here the CDR3 DNA reads TGTGCCAGCAGCTTCACGGCCCTTTTTTTCGGGCAGTACTTC.

The chain is built from TRBV6-1 and TRBJ1-2, with D possibly TRBD1 on 6 matching bases. Trimming cost V 6 bases and J 7 bases, with 27 bases left between them. Germline V gives CDR1 MNHNS, CDR2 SASEGT. This CDR3 is built from 17 residues. CDR3 DNA sequence: TGTGCCAGCAGCCGCCCCTCCGGACAGTCCACAAGTGGTGGCTACACCTTC. Protein product: CASSRPSGQSTSGGYTF.

The chain couples TRBV2 to TRBJ2-1; 9 nucleotides line up with TRBD1. Germline V gives CDR1 SNHLY, CDR2 FYNNEI. The CDR3 extends over 14 amino acids. V gave up 4 bases and J gave up 7 bases; unmatched junction bases: 5. The CDR3 region is CASSVEQGANEQFF. CDR3 in DNA: TGTGCCAGCAGTGTCGAACAGGGGGCGAATGAGCAGTTCTTC.

A few counts support this clonotype. V is TRBV6-1 and J is TRBJ2-1, with 10 bases matching TRBD2. V lost 6 bases to trimming and J lost 9 bases; unmatched junction nucleotides: 8. Per germline, CDR1 MNHNS and CDR2 SASEGT. The length of the CDR3 is 14 residues. Here the CDR3 DNA reads TGTGCCAGCAGCAGCCGGGGACTAGCGCGTGAGCAGTTCTTC. Translation: CASSSRGLAREQFF.

Only a few counts were recorded for this clonotype. The gene calls are TRBV12-3 or TRBV12-4 and TRBJ1-1; 7 bases map to TRBD1. J gave up 4 bases and V 7 bases, and 6 bases lay outside the gene matches. The CDR3 covers 13 residues. The CDR3 coding sequence is TGTGCCAGCACCTGGGGACAGAGCACTGAAGCTTTCTTT. Encoded protein: CASTWGQSTEAFF.

This clonotype was seen a few times. This sequence joins TRBV6-5 and TRBJ2-3; no definite D call. Per germline, CDR1 MNHEY and CDR2 SVGAGI. The CDR3 consists of 11 residues. Trimming stripped 5 bases from V and 8 bases from J, with 8 bases between. CDR3 protein: CASSPGFTQYF. The CDR3 DNA reads as TGTGCCAGCAGTCCAGGATTTACGCAGTATTTT.

The chain links TRBV4-2 to TRBJ2-1; TRBD2 agrees at 7 bases. Germline CDR1 is LGHNA and CDR2 is YNFKEQ. Losses at the gene ends were 1 base for V and 3 bases for J; bases not matched to a gene: 6. This CDR3 has 16 amino acids. The CDR3 sequence: CASSQVAGRGYNEQFF. CDR3 in DNA: TGTGCCAGCAGCCAAGTGGCGGGGAGGGGCTACAATGAGCAGTTCTTC.

Only a few counts were recorded for this clonotype. The chain uses TRBV5-4 and TRBJ2-7, with 10 positions matching TRBD2. Germline V gene data show CDR1 as SGHNT and CDR2 as YYREEE (reference sequence). V shed 4 bases and J 7 bases; nucleotides not matched to a gene: 2. The CDR3 spans 12 residues. The CDR3 nucleotides read TGTGCCAGCAGCCCGACTAGCGGGGAGCAGTACTTC. It is translated as CASSPTSGEQYF.

The chain links TRBV7-2 to TRBJ2-3; D possibly corresponds to TRBD2 (6 bases). Germline lookup yields CDR1 SGHTA and CDR2 FQGNSA. The CDR3 has 14 amino acids. The ends were cut back, 2 bases at V and 6 bases at J, with 12 bases in the middle. The CDR3 protein is CASSLLGSGDTQYF. DNA of the CDR3: TGTGCCAGCAGCTTATTGGGTAGCGGTGATACGCAGTATTTT.

CDR3 loop: CASSLAEASREKLFF. Written as DNA, the CDR3 is TGTGCCAGCAGCTTGGCCGAGGCCTCTAGGGAAAAACTGTTTTTT. This sequence joins TRBV5-4 and TRBJ1-4; D not resolved. From germline, CDR1 is SGHNT and CDR2 YYREEE (reference sequence). The CDR3 extends over 15 amino acids. Trimming pared 0 bases from V and 8 bases from J, leaving 14 bases between. The full variable domain, in which reference TRBV5-4 and TRBJ1-4 provide the parts outside the CDR3, is ETGVTQSPTHLIKTRGQQVTLRCSSQSGHNTVSWYQQALGQGPQFIFQYYREEENGRGNFPPRFSGLQFPNYSSELNVNALELDDSALYLCASSLAEASREKLFFGSGTQLSVL.